The 24 T cell receptor beta chains below were found in one sample sequenced in a study of cytomegalovirus exposure and HLA in healthy donors. PCR amplification relied on 60 Vbeta primers (plus 13 Jbeta primers). Profiling relied on immunoSEQ multiplex PCR, and the TCRdb table lists in-frame clones only, not all of them. The table shows some 160,000 clones, with approximately 73% occurring only once. Input material: PBMCs. Source of these receptors: a woman between 18 and 29 years old in good health and CMV-seropositive.

The J gene is TRBJ1-5, the V gene TRBV19, with a possible D match to TRBD1 (5 bases). This CDR3 contains 15 residues. The germline CDR1 and CDR2 sequences are LNHDA and SQIVND (reference sequence). The V end was cut by 5 bases, the J end by 0 bases, with 11 bases between. CDR3 nucleotides: TGTGCCAGTAGTCAAGGGGTCCTTAGCAATCAGCCCCAGCATTTT. The encoded protein is CASSQGVLSNQPQHF.

The CDR3 DNA reads as TGTGCCAGTAGTATTGAGGTCGGGGGGTCCACAGATACGCAGTATTTT. Protein: CASSIEVGGSTDTQYF. The V and J genes are TRBV19 and TRBJ2-3, with 7 bases aligning to TRBD2. Germline V gives CDR1 LNHDA, CDR2 SQIVND (reference sequence). V shed 3 bases and J 2 bases; nucleotides not matched to a gene: 8. The CDR3 has 16 amino acids.

The chain recombines TRBV6-1 with TRBJ2-7; 7 nucleotides agree with TRBD1. The length of the CDR3 is 12 residues. In germline, CDR1 is MNHNS, CDR2 SASEGT. V shed 5 bases and J 7 bases; nucleotides not matched to a gene: 5. DNA of the CDR3: TGTGCCAGCAGTTTAGACAGGGTGGAGCAGTACTTC. It encodes CASSLDRVEQYF.

In this sample, this clone turned up once. The chain recombines TRBV7-2 with TRBJ2-1; D not resolved. The V and J ends lost 2 bases and 9 bases respectively, with 14 bases between them. There are 14 residues in the CDR3. Germline V lookup: CDR1 SGHTA, CDR2 FQGNSA. The DNA for the CDR3 is TGTGCCAGCAGCTTATTGGCTAGTTCTTTTGAGCAGTTCTTC. Its translation: CASSLLASSFEQFF.

The chain joins TRBV9 to TRBJ2-1; no reliable D call. The CDR3 has 16 amino acids. V lost 0 bases and J lost 1, with 11 bases in between. Germline V lookup: CDR1 SGDLS, CDR2 YYNGEE. CDR3 DNA sequence: TGTGCCAGCAGCGTAGTGGCGGATACGTCCTACAATGAGCAGTTCTTC. It codes for CASSVVADTSYNEQFF.

The V gene is TRBV6-5, the J gene TRBJ1-2; the match to TRBD1 covers 7 bases. V lost 6 bases, J lost 7 bases, and 14 bases stayed unmatched. The CDR3 has 15 residues. Germline CDR1 reads MNHEY; CDR2 reads SVGAGI. CDR3 amino acids: CASSFLGKGASGYTF. CDR3 nucleotide sequence: TGTGCCAGCAGCTTCCTCGGGAAGGGGGCGTCTGGCTACACCTTC.

CDR3 residues: CASSFRGTSTDTQYF. The CDR3 nucleotides are TGTGCCAGCAGCTTCAGGGGGACGTCGACAGATACGCAGTATTTT. The chain couples TRBV5-4 to TRBJ2-3; TRBD1 agrees at 7 bases. The length of the CDR3 is 15 residues. The V gene's germline CDR1 is SGHNT and CDR2 YYREEE (reference sequence). J gave up 3 bases and V 2 bases, and 6 bases lay outside the gene matches.

The gene calls are TRBV2 and TRBJ1-2; 7 nucleotides align to TRBD1. This CDR3 contains 13 residues. Per germline, CDR1 SNHLY and CDR2 FYNNEI. The ends lost 2 bases at V and 5 bases at J; junction bases unmatched: 2. Here the CDR3 reads CASSETGVYGYTF. Here the CDR3 DNA reads TGTGCCAGCAGTGAAACAGGGGTGTATGGCTACACCTTC.

In its sample, this clone was seen once. The rearrangement links TRBV27 to TRBJ2-5; no clear D. Trimming shortened V by 5 bases and J by 0 bases, and 4 bases separated the two germline ends. CDR1 is MNHEY and CDR2 is SMNVEV in the germline V gene (reference sequence). CDR3 length: 12 amino acids. The CDR3 region is CASSPNQETQYF. CDR3 nucleotides: TGTGCCAGCAGTCCAAACCAAGAGACCCAGTACTTC.

About this clone itself: Other nucleotide sequences in the sample specify the same CDR3. This sequence joins TRBV4-3 and TRBJ2-1; 12 bases match TRBD2. The germline V gene encodes CDR1 LGHNA and CDR2 YSLEER. The CDR3 loop spans 16 amino acids. The ends lost 1 base at V and 4 bases at J; junction bases unmatched: 2. The CDR3 coding sequence is TGCGCCAGCAGCCAAGGACTAGCGGGGGCTTACAATGAGCAGTTCTTC. Residues: CASSQGLAGAYNEQFF.

The chain recombines TRBV18 with TRBJ1-2; 7 positions match TRBD1. CDR1 and CDR2 (germline): KGHSH, LQKENI. This CDR3 has 14 residues. Trimming removed 1 base from V and 3 bases from J; junction bases left unmatched: 2. CDR3 sequence reads: CASSPQGADYGYTF. In nucleotides, the CDR3 is TGTGCCAGCTCACCACAGGGGGCGGACTATGGCTACACCTTC.

The sample holds one count of this clone. The sample holds other DNA sequences that translate to the same CDR3. The chain recombines TRBV5-1 with TRBJ1-1; the D gene is possibly TRBD1 (6 bases). V dropped 3 bases and J dropped 1 base, with 10 bases sitting between them. The CDR3 has 14 residues. Germline V gene data show CDR1 as SGHRS and CDR2 as YFSETQ. The CDR3 region is CASSSRTANTEAFF. CDR3 coding DNA: TGCGCCAGCAGCTCCAGGACAGCGAACACTGAAGCTTTCTTT.

V gene TRBV5-5 combines with J gene TRBJ2-7, with D perhaps matching TRBD1 (5 bases). This CDR3 is 15 amino acids long. Germline-derived CDR1 and CDR2 are SGHKS and YYEKEE (reference sequence). V lost 0 bases and J 4 bases, leaving 14 bases between the germline ends. The CDR3 here is CASSLEGKVTYEQYF. Here the CDR3 DNA reads TGTGCCAGCAGCTTGGAGGGGAAGGTAACATACGAGCAGTACTTC. Supplemented by reference TRBV5-5 and TRBJ2-7, the full variable domain reads DAGVTQSPTHLIKTRGQQVTLRCSPISGHKSVSWYQQVLGQGPQFIFQYYEKEERGRGNFPDRFSARQFPNYSSELNVNALLLGDSALYLCASSLEGKVTYEQYFGPGTRLTVT.

The V gene is TRBV7-9, the J gene TRBJ2-7; 7 bases map to TRBD1. J gave up 3 bases and V 5 bases, and 7 bases lay outside the gene matches. Germline V gene lookup returns CDR1 SEHNR and CDR2 FQNEAQ (reference sequence). The CDR3 spans 14 residues. This CDR3 reads CASSNTGAVYEQYF. The CDR3 DNA reads as TGTGCCAGCAGCAACACAGGGGCCGTCTACGAGCAGTACTTC.

The chain has TRBV9 and TRBJ1-1; 9 bases fit TRBD1. Germline-derived CDR1 and CDR2 are SGDLS and YYNGEE. This CDR3 is 14 amino acids long. V was clipped by 4 bases and J by 5 bases; unmatched bases: 6. In DNA, the CDR3 is TGTGCCAGCAGCACAGGACAGGGGTGGACTGAAGCTTTCTTT. Translating it yields CASSTGQGWTEAFF. The whole variable domain, filled in from reference TRBV9 and TRBJ1-1, reads DSGVTQTPKHLITATGQRVTLRCSPRSGDLSVYWYQQSLDQGLQFLIQYYNGEERAKGNILERFSAQQFPDLHSELNLSSLELGDSALYFCASSTGQGWTEAFFGQGTRLTVV.

The chain joins TRBV11-1 to TRBJ2-1; D possibly corresponds to TRBD2 (5 bases). Looked up from germline, CDR1 is SGHAT and CDR2 is FQDESV (reference sequence). The V end lost 5 bases, the J end lost 4 bases, and 9 bases lay between the germline ends. The CDR3 sequence is 13 residues long. CDR3 sequence: CASSLTTYNEQFF. Here the CDR3 DNA reads TGTGCCAGCAGCCTGACTACTTACAATGAGCAGTTCTTC.

The chain is built from TRBV7-2 and TRBJ2-5; D ambiguous. The J call is in doubt because the DNA end fits TRBJ2-7 better. CDR3 length: 14 amino acids. The germline CDR1 and CDR2 sequences are SGHTA and FQGNSA. CDR3 in DNA: TGTGCCAGCAGCCAACTGAAGAGCTCCTACGAGCAGTACTTC. This sequence encodes CASSQLKSSYEQYF.

The chain uses TRBV13 and TRBJ1-3; D uncertain. The germline V and J ends were trimmed by 5 bases and 0 bases, with 17 bases remaining between them. There are 17 residues in the CDR3. Germline assignment: CDR1 PRHDT and CDR2 FYEKMQ (reference sequence). The CDR3: CASSRGGGHHSGNTIYF. The CDR3 DNA sequence: TGTGCCAGCAGCCGTGGCGGCGGGCACCACTCTGGAAACACCATATATTTT. The complete variable domain, with remaining parts taken from reference TRBV13 and TRBJ1-3, reads AAGVIQSPRHLIKEKRETATLKCYPIPRHDTVYWYQQGPGQDPQFLISFYEKMQSDKGSIPDRFSAQQFSDYHSELNMSSLELGDSALYFCASSRGGGHHSGNTIYFGEGSWLTVV.

The J gene is TRBJ1-2, the V gene TRBV15; D perhaps matches TRBD1 (5 bases). Germline V gene data show CDR1 as LNHNV and CDR2 as YYDKDF (reference sequence). The CDR3 runs to 14 residues. V dropped 5 bases and J dropped 3 bases, with 13 bases sitting between them. In nucleotides, the CDR3 is TGTGCCACCAGCGAAGGAGTCAGGGACTATGGCTACACCTTC. Translated: CATSEGVRDYGYTF.

This clone was observed a handful of times. V gene TRBV7-9 combines with J gene TRBJ1-1; 7 bases map to TRBD1. Germline CDR1 SEHNR, CDR2 FQNEAQ (reference sequence). The CDR3 contains 14 residues. With V trimmed by 5 bases and J by 6 bases, 9 bases remained unmatched. The CDR3, as DNA: TGTGCCAGCAGCCTTGATACAGGGGCCGCTGAAGCTTTCTTT. Translated, it gives CASSLDTGAAEAFF.

The chain employs TRBV30 and TRBJ2-5; D uncertain. From germline, CDR1 is GTSNPN and CDR2 SVGIG (reference sequence). The length of the CDR3 is 12 residues. V shed 6 bases and J shed 5 bases, with 13 bases lying between them. CDR3 protein: CACKYTEETQYF. The CDR3 DNA sequence: TGTGCCTGCAAGTACACGGAGGAGACCCAGTACTTC.

This sequence joins TRBV7-8 and TRBJ1-2; TRBD1 agrees at 7 bases. Germline CDR1 reads SGHVS; CDR2 reads FQNEAQ. The CDR3 runs 14 residues. V lost 5 bases, J lost 7 bases, and 10 bases stayed unmatched. The CDR3 sequence is CASSPQGDSRGYTF. The CDR3 bases are TGTGCCAGCAGCCCCCAGGGGGACTCTCGTGGCTACACCTTC.

The chain is built from TRBV5-6 and TRBJ1-4; D gene uncertain. The CDR3 is made up of 14 amino acids. Germline CDR1 SGHDT, CDR2 YYEEEE. V was pared by 4 bases and J by 8 bases, with 15 bases between. This CDR3 reads CASSRVTAEEKLFF. For the CDR3, the DNA is TGTGCCAGCAGCCGAGTCACTGCGGAAGAAAAACTGTTTTTT.

This sequence joins TRBV7-2 and TRBJ1-2; 7 positions agree with TRBD1. The CDR3 totals 13 residues. V was clipped by 5 bases and J by 3 bases; unmatched bases: 3. From germline, CDR1 is SGHTA and CDR2 FQGNSA. Here the CDR3 reads CASSLTGDYGYTF. In DNA form, the CDR3 reads TGTGCCAGCAGCCTTACAGGGGACTATGGCTACACCTTC.